Following are 18 T cell receptor beta chains from one sample sequenced in a study of early T cells in non-severe SARS-CoV-2 infection. TCRdb independently ran MiXCR on the 5' RACE reads; one entry per CDR3 protein. This sample carries about 30,000 distinct CDR3 sequences, about 6.1% of them seen once, and the ten largest clones take less than 6.5%. The specimen sequenced was whole blood. These receptors were collected from an adult who was a healthcare worker with PCR-confirmed SARS-CoV-2 infection or an uninfected control (not recorded which).

V gene TRBV7-2 combines with J gene TRBJ1-1, with D possibly being TRBD1 (5 bases). V dropped 4 bases and J dropped 5 bases, with 17 bases sitting between them. The CDR3 extends over 15 amino acids. CDR1 and CDR2 (germline): SGHTA, FQGNSA. The CDR3 DNA follows: TGTGCCAGCAGCTCCGCCCCCGGAAAGGGGACTGAAGCTTTCTTT. Residues: CASSSAPGKGTEAFF.

Notes on this clonotype: A much larger clone is a single base away; this may be a read error. V gene TRBV9 combines with J gene TRBJ1-5; D possibly corresponds to TRBD1 (6 bases). The CDR3 contains 15 residues. CDR1 is SGDLS, CDR2 YYNGEE, per germline. V was trimmed by 5 bases and J by 2 bases, leaving 14 bases between them. CDR3 DNA: TGTGCCAGCAGGCTTGGCGGGGGGCGCAATCAGCCCCAGCATTTT. Protein sequence: CASRLGGGRNQPQHF. Based on the CDR3 plus reference TRBV9 and TRBJ1-5, the full variable domain is DSGVTQTPKHLITATGQRVTLRCSPRSGDLSVYWYQQSLDQGLQFLIQYYNGEERAKGNILERFSAQQFPDLHSELNLSSLELGDSALYFCASRLGGGRNQPQHFGDGTRLSIL.

This clonotype has ten or more counts. The rearrangement links TRBV7-2 to TRBJ1-5; 7 bases map to TRBD1. Unmatched junction bases numbered 1, after V lost 0 bases and J lost 11 bases. Germline V lookup: CDR1 SGHTA, CDR2 FQGNSA. The CDR3 totals 12 residues. The CDR3 nucleotides are TGTGCCAGCAGCTTAGCCCAGGGGGCCCAGCATTTT. Its protein product is CASSLAQGAQHF. Supplemented by reference TRBV7-2 and TRBJ1-5, the full variable domain reads GAGVSQSPSNKVTEKGKDVELRCDPISGHTALYWYRQSLGQGLEFLIYFQGNSAPDKSGLPSDRFSAERTGGSVSTLTIQRTQQEDSAVYLCASSLAQGAQHFGDGTRLSIL.

The chain employs TRBV12-3 or TRBV12-4 and TRBJ1-1, with TRBD1 as a possible D gene (5 bases). CDR3 length equals 12 residues. V lost 5 bases to trimming and J lost 8 bases, with 12 bases between them. In DNA, the CDR3 is TGTGCCAGCAGTGTGGGACGGAGAGAAGCTTTCTTT. Translated: CASSVGRREAFF.

This chain uses TRBV28 with TRBJ2-7; D perhaps matches TRBD2 (7 bases). This CDR3 contains 11 residues. Germline CDR1 MDHEN, CDR2 SYDVKM. CDR3 nucleotide sequence: TGTGGGGGGGGCCTTCCCTACGAGCAGTACTTC. Its translation: CGGGLPYEQYF.

This clonotype occurred many times. The J gene is TRBJ1-1, the V gene TRBV12-3 or TRBV12-4, with D unclear. The ends were cut back, 3 bases at V and 4 bases at J, with 6 bases in the middle. The CDR3 is 12 residues long. The CDR3 region has the DNA TGTGCCAGCAGTTTCTTCGGCACTGAAGCTTTCTTT. Protein sequence: CASSFFGTEAFF.

This clonotype was found a few times. The genes are TRBV14 and TRBJ1-1; tentative D call: TRBD1 (6 bases). Germline CDR1 SGHDN, CDR2 FVKESK. Trimming stripped 5 bases from V and 0 bases from J, with 7 bases between. The CDR3 is 13 residues long. This chain's CDR3 is CASSTGMNTEAFF. The CDR3 bases are TGTGCCAGCAGCACAGGGATGAACACTGAAGCTTTCTTT.

This clonotype was seen repeatedly, ten times or more. The rearrangement links TRBV7-3 to TRBJ2-3; no clear D. In germline, CDR1 is SGHTA, CDR2 FQGTGA. This CDR3 is built from 15 residues. V was clipped by 1 base and J by 2 bases, with 10 bases between them. CDR3 sequence (DNA): TGTGCCAGCAGCTTAATAGGGCGGCTCACAGATACGCAGTATTTT. Its translation: CASSLIGRLTDTQYF.

As for this clonotype: Germline is not matched at one junction end, which may reflect a read error. The genes are TRBV7-7 and TRBJ2-5; TRBD1 is a possible D gene (5 bases). CDR1 is SSHAT and CDR2 is FNYEAQ in the germline V gene (reference sequence). The CDR3 is 14 residues long. CDR3: CASSPGRGPETQYF. The DNA of the CDR3 is TGTGCTAGCAGCCCGGGTAGGGGTCCCGAGACCCAGTACTTC.

This clonotype was observed many times. The genes are TRBV6-1 and TRBJ2-6; TRBD2 might be the D (5 bases). Per germline, CDR1 MNHNS and CDR2 SASEGT. V was trimmed by 7 bases and J by 0 bases, leaving 10 bases between them. The CDR3 runs to 15 residues. In DNA, the CDR3 is TGTGCCAGCAAGGGAGATCGCTCTGGGGCCAACGTCCTGACTTTC. As protein: CASKGDRSGANVLTF.

The genes are TRBV4-1 and TRBJ2-1, with a weak D call TRBD2 (6 bases). Trimming shortened V by 0 bases and J by 4 bases, and 16 bases separated the two germline ends. CDR3 length: 17 amino acids. CDR1 and CDR2 from the germline V gene are MGHRA and YSYEKL. The CDR3 protein is CASSQEGGGNGYNEQFF. The CDR3 DNA reads as TGCGCCAGCAGCCAAGAAGGAGGCGGGAACGGGTACAATGAGCAGTTCTTC.

This clonotype was recorded many times. The chain is built from TRBV7-9 and TRBJ2-2; D ambiguous. The germline CDR1 and CDR2 sequences are SEHNR and FQNEAQ (reference sequence). V was clipped by 5 bases and J by 11 bases, with 6 bases between them. This CDR3 is 10 amino acids long. The CDR3 bases are TGTGCCAGCAGCCTCGCAGAGCTGTTTTTT. Encoded protein: CASSLAELFF.

The sample holds a few counts of this clonotype. The rearrangement links TRBV5-4 to TRBJ1-1; D uncertain. Trimming pared 0 bases from V and 11 bases from J, leaving 14 bases between. This CDR3 has 13 amino acids. Germline V lookup: CDR1 SGHNT, CDR2 YYREEE (reference sequence). The CDR3, as DNA: TGTGCCAGCAGCTTGGGAGTGGCCGCCGCCGCTTTCTTT. This sequence encodes CASSLGVAAAAFF.

This clonotype was counted ten times or more. The chain joins TRBV19 to TRBJ1-5; D remains unclear. V lost 7 bases and J 7 bases, leaving 8 bases between the germline ends. From germline, CDR1 is LNHDA and CDR2 SQIVND (reference sequence). The CDR3 has 11 residues. CDR3 DNA sequence: TGTGCCAGTATGTCCGGCCAGCCCCAGCATTTT. Translating gives CASMSGQPQHF.

A remark on this clonotype: One end of the junction is discordant with germline, which a read error may explain. The genes are TRBV7-2 and TRBJ1-1; D may be TRBD1 (5 bases). The CDR3 is 13 amino acids. Germline loops: CDR1 SGHTA, CDR2 FQGNSA. CDR3 DNA sequence: TGTGCCAGCAGCAGTGAGGTGGACACTGATGCTTTCTTT. Encoded protein: CASSSEVDTDAFF.

This clonotype was observed many times. J is TRBJ2-3 and V is TRBV20-1; 7 bases agree with TRBD1. Germline V gene lookup returns CDR1 DFQATT and CDR2 SNEGSKA (reference sequence). This CDR3 is built from 14 residues. Trimming cost V 3 bases and J 0 bases; bases outside gene matches: 3. The DNA for the CDR3 is TGCAGTGCTAGCCGGGACAGAAGCACAGATACGCAGTATTTT. Its translation is CSASRDRSTDTQYF.

This clonotype came up many times. The chain carries TRBV7-2 and TRBJ1-2, with 10 bases that match TRBD1. CDR1 and CDR2 from the germline V gene are SGHTA and FQGNSA. The CDR3 runs to 13 residues. V lost 2 bases, J lost 7 bases, and 1 base stayed unmatched. Here the CDR3 reads CASSLRQGAGYTF. The DNA for the CDR3 is TGTGCCAGCAGCTTACGACAGGGGGCTGGCTACACCTTC.

This clonotype was counted between two and nine times. The chain combines TRBV5-1 with TRBJ2-1, with a weak D call TRBD2 (6 bases). The germline V gene has CDR1 SGHRS and CDR2 YFSETQ. V was cut by 0 bases and J by 5 bases, with 6 bases left in between. This CDR3 is 13 amino acids long. The CDR3 is CASSLGGDNEQFF. For the CDR3, the DNA is TGCGCCAGCAGCTTGGGCGGGGACAATGAGCAGTTCTTC. The full variable domain, in which reference TRBV5-1 and TRBJ2-1 provide the parts outside the CDR3, is KAGVTQTPRYLIKTRGQQVTLSCSPISGHRSVSWYQQTPGQGLQFLFEYFSETQRNKGNFPGRFSGRQFSNSRSEMNVSTLELGDSALYLCASSLGGDNEQFFGPGTRLTVL.